At least ten counts were recorded for the clone carrying this T cell receptor beta chain. Its antigen is as yet unknown. Amplified TCR beta CDR3 regions came from RNA transcripts. The HTBI set primed first-round TCR CDR3 RT-PCR. TCRdb recomputed calls from the multiplex PCR reads with MiXCR, one row per CDR3 protein. The sample contains some 720,000 distinct CDR3 sequences, around 15% of which appear only once. The sample is drawn from a study of T cells in Graves' hyperthyroidism and ophthalmopathy. The study's findings and limits: Most thyroid clonotypes expanded above 0.001 were also detected in blood.

The CDR3 extends over 17 amino acids. V lost 1 base to trimming and J lost 2 bases; unmatched junction nucleotides: 6. Per the germline V gene, CDR1 is SGHTA and CDR2 is FQGNSA. Sequenced sample: blood. The sequence was collected from a man between 18 and 29 years old with Graves' hyperthyroidism. The J gene is TRBJ2-5, the V gene TRBV7-2; 11 positions match TRBD2. The CDR3 coding sequence is TGTGCCAGCAGCTTAGTTGTAGCGGGAGGGCCTCAAGAGACCCAGTACTTC. Translating it yields CASSLVVAGGPQETQYF. Using reference TRBV7-2 and TRBJ2-5 for the parts outside the CDR3, the full variable domain is GAGVSQSPSNKVTEKGKDVELRCDPISGHTALYWYRQSLGQGLEFLIYFQGNSAPDKSGLPSDRFSAERTGGSVSTLTIQRTQQEDSAVYLCASSLVVAGGPQETQYFGPGTRLLVL.